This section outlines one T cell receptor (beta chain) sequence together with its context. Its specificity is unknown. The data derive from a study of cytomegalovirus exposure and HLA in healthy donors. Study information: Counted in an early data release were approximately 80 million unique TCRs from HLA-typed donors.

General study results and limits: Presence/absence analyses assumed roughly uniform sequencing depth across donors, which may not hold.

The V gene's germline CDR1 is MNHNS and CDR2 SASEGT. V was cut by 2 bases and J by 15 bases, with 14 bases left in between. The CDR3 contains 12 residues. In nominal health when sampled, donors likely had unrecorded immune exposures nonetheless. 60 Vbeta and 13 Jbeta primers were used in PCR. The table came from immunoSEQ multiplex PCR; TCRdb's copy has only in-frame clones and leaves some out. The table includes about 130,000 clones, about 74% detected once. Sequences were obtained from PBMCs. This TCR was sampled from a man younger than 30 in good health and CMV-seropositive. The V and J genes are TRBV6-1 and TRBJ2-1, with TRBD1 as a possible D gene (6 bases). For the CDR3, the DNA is TGTGCCAGCAGTGAAAGGTGGGGGCGGTGGTTCTTC. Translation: CASSERWGRWFF.